Shown below are 10 T cell receptor beta chains from a single sample sequenced in a study of beta chain features in type 1 diabetes. Expressed TCRB transcripts were sequenced after all isolated RNA was converted to cDNA. Generated by immunoSEQ multiplex PCR, the TCRdb table keeps only in-frame clones and is missing some. This table holds about 210,000 clones, approximately 11% found once. The sequenced sample was central memory CD4+ T cells from blood. These receptors all come from a man between 18 and 35 years old in good health.

The genes are TRBV18 and TRBJ2-3, with 11 bases lining up with TRBD1. The germline CDR1 and CDR2 sequences are KGHSH and LQKENI. This CDR3 comprises 16 residues. With V trimmed by 3 bases and J by 2 bases, 4 bases remained unmatched. CDR3 in amino acids: CASSPLDRGHTDTQYF. The CDR3 nucleotides read TGTGCCAGCTCACCGTTGGACAGGGGGCACACAGATACGCAGTATTTT.

Note on this clone: The same CDR3 also results from other DNA sequences found in this sample. This chain joins TRBV7-2 and TRBJ1-1, with D unclear. The V end was cut by 1 base, the J end by 1 base, with 7 bases between. Germline CDR1 reads SGHTA; CDR2 reads FQGNSA. The CDR3 is made up of 14 amino acids. CDR3 sequence reads: CASSLGPGNTEAFF. The CDR3 DNA reads as TGTGCCAGCAGCTTAGGCCCGGGGAACACTGAAGCTTTCTTT.

This clone was picked up a small number of times. J is TRBJ2-7 and V is TRBV27; D is unclear. Between the trimmed V and J ends, which lost 2 bases and 6 bases, there was a span of 11 bases. CDR1 and CDR2 from the germline V gene are MNHEY and SMNVEV (reference sequence). The length of the CDR3 is 13 residues. As DNA, the CDR3 is TGTGCCAGCAGTTTAAGGCATTTGGGCGAGCAGTACTTC. Translating it yields CASSLRHLGEQYF.

This clone was seen a few times. The chain is built from TRBV7-2 and TRBJ2-5, with D possibly TRBD2 on 6 matching bases. The ends were cut back, 2 bases at V and 5 bases at J, with 9 bases in the middle. This CDR3 has 13 residues. Germline V gene data show CDR1 as SGHTA and CDR2 as FQGNSA. CDR3 loop: CASSLRERETQYF. The DNA for the CDR3 is TGTGCCAGCAGCTTACGGGAGAGGGAGACCCAGTACTTC.

On this clone: The same CDR3 also results from other DNA sequences found in this sample. The V and J genes are TRBV11-2 and TRBJ2-7; 12 bases are shared with TRBD2. J lost 3 bases, V lost 3 bases, and 3 bases had no gene match. Germline CDR1 reads SGHAT; CDR2 reads FQNNGV. The CDR3 is 15 residues long. CDR3 protein: CASSFLTSGSYEQYF. The CDR3 region has the DNA TGTGCCAGCAGCTTCCTGACTAGCGGGAGCTACGAGCAGTACTTC.

The chain employs TRBV19 and TRBJ1-5; D not certain. The V gene's germline CDR1 is LNHDA and CDR2 SQIVND (reference sequence). Trimming cost V 3 bases and J 5 bases, with 8 bases left between them. This CDR3 is 13 amino acids long. CDR3 DNA: TGTGCCAGTAGTATCGACCGGGATCAGCCCCAGCATTTT. Amino acid sequence: CASSIDRDQPQHF. Drawing the rest from reference TRBV19 and TRBJ1-5, the complete variable domain is DGGITQSPKYLFRKEGQNVTLSCEQNLNHDAMYWYRQDPGQGLRLIYYSQIVNDFQKGDIAEGYSVSREKKESFPLTVTSAQKNPTAFYLCASSIDRDQPQHFGDGTRLSIL.

This clone was detected a few times. The chain is built from TRBV9 and TRBJ1-5; 10 positions agree with TRBD1. With V trimmed by 3 bases and J by 6 bases, 6 bases remained unmatched. Germline-derived CDR1 and CDR2 are SGDLS and YYNGEE. This CDR3 region has 15 residues. CDR3 loop: CASSATGQGPQPQHF. The CDR3 nucleotides are TGTGCCAGCAGCGCAACGGGACAGGGGCCTCAGCCCCAGCATTTT.

V gene TRBV7-2 combines with J gene TRBJ2-7; D is unclear. The V end lost 1 base, the J end lost 0 bases, and 10 bases lay between the germline ends. Germline CDR1 and CDR2: SGHTA and FQGNSA. The CDR3 is 15 amino acids. The CDR3 nucleotides are TGTGCCAGCAGCTTAGATTCGGCTTCCTCCTACGAGCAGTACTTC. This gives the protein CASSLDSASSYEQYF.

This chain connects TRBV30 to TRBJ2-5, with 13 positions matching TRBD2. The germline V gene has CDR1 GTSNPN and CDR2 SVGIG (reference sequence). The V and J ends lost 7 bases and 4 bases, in that order; junction bases with no gene match: 3. The CDR3 totals 13 residues. The CDR3 coding sequence is TGTGCCTCCGGACTAGCGGGAGTAGAGACCCAGTACTTC. Amino acids: CASGLAGVETQYF. Complete variable domain (other parts from reference TRBV30 and TRBJ2-5): SQTIHQWPATLVQPVGSPLSLECTVEGTSNPNLYWYRQAAGRGLQLLFYSVGIGQISSEVPQNLSASRPQDRQFILSSKKLLLSDSGFYLCASGLAGVETQYFGPGTRLLVL.

The chain employs TRBV7-9 and TRBJ2-5, with unresolved D. Germline V gene data show CDR1 as SEHNR and CDR2 as FQNEAQ (reference sequence). CDR3 length: 13 amino acids. V was trimmed by 5 bases and J by 4 bases, leaving 11 bases between them. The DNA for the CDR3 is TGTGCCAGCAGCAAATCAGGCTTAGAGACCCAGTACTTC. Translating gives CASSKSGLETQYF.